Detailed here is one T cell receptor beta chain. Its antigen remains unidentified. The sample holds no much larger clone one base away, and base qualities are not on file. The donors were about 40 Caucasian individuals from Russia, aged roughly 6 to 100 years, who were systemically healthy. Each donor gave 8 to 10 milliliters of peripheral blood, collected into EDTA-treated Vacutainer tubes. Ficoll-Paque density-gradient centrifugation was used to isolate PBMCs, with at least 7 million obtained per sample. Total RNA, at least 6 micrograms per sample, was extracted from PBMCs with Trizol reagent. The percentages of naive CD45RAhigh/CD27high T cells were determined by flow cytometry on a PBMC aliquot from every donor. This sample stems from a study of blood T cells in healthy people across ages (dated by TCRdb to the mid-2010s). Context from the whole study: Template switching captured roughly one uniquely barcoded TCR beta cDNA molecule per two T cells in model experiments. Using deep sequencing normalized with unique cDNA molecular identifiers, the study measured how TCR beta repertoire diversity changes with age. Donors were grouped into four age groups: young (average roughly 17 years), middle-aged (roughly 38), aged (about 60) and long-lived (about 90). To avoid experimental bias, donors of different ages were distributed randomly across sequencing lanes. The study analyzed two additional independent replicas of 1 million unique cDNA reads from the same blood draw for two donors, one aged 18 to 30 and one aged 80 or older.

Trimming at the junction amounts to 5 bases on V and 5 bases on J, and the germline ends lie 16 bases apart. The germline V gene encodes CDR1 SGHTA and CDR2 FQGNSA. CDR3 length: 15 amino acids, cysteine to phenylalanine. Only the CDR3 DNA is retained, 45 bases long and in frame from the first base. The paper's findings and limits, for the study overall: A strong correlation was found between observed TCR beta diversity and the percentage of naive T cells measured by flow cytometry. The CMV infection status of donors was not known, potentially confounding age-related changes in expanded clonotypes. The long-lived group showed more naive CD4+ T cells, fewer expanded clones and increased TCR diversity than the aged group, suggesting age selection. Because profiling used bulk unsorted PBMCs, naive and antigen-experienced compartments could not be compared conclusively. Total diversity estimates from one million sequenced T cells were considered lower bounds and underestimates. As age increased, observed TCR beta diversity per million T cells dropped in a roughly linear way, and a significant reduction was already evident by age 40.

Receptors were amplified or captured by 5' RACE. The sequencer was an Illumina HiSeq 2500. A second PCR of about 7 to 12 cycles was performed with a sample-barcoded 5' primer and a J-beta primer mix. A template-switch 5' adaptor carrying 12 random nucleotides introduced a unique molecular identifier onto each TCR beta cDNA molecule. Each sample yielded at least 2.5 million CDR3-containing paired-end reads. First-strand cDNA synthesis was performed from all RNA using the Mint cDNA synthesis kit, with priming by a TRBC-specific oligonucleotide. Following uracil-DNA glycosylase treatment, all cDNA underwent a first 18-cycle PCR with the universal primers M1SS and BC2_uni_R. The original methods were these. For normalization, 1 million high-quality reads, each with a distinct molecular identifier, were randomly selected from each sample. Instead of being binned into consensus sequences, reads that shared molecular identifiers were thrown out. MiTCR, run with a Q25 quality threshold and the strictest error-elimination algorithm, handled CDR3 identification, clonotype clustering and error correction. A nonparametric unseen species model with Euler transformation was used to estimate lower-bound total TCR beta diversity. TCRdb itself trimmed the public reads at Q25 with fastp, ran MiXCR and retained productive beta chains. Entries are consolidated by CDR3 protein sequence, retaining the most common genes and DNA. The V and J calls follow TCRdb's processing rather than the paper's. This sample is represented by 850,000 to 1,100,000 distinct CDR3 sequences; 35% to 40% of them were singletons. The leading ten clones occupy around 13% of the sample.

The chain links TRBV7-2 with TRBJ1-5; too little of a D gene remains to name it. The specimen sequenced was blood. The sequence was obtained from a man between 18 and 29 years old in good health. CDR3 loop: CASSPSSLAHQPQHF. The nucleotide sequence reads as follows: TGTGCCAGCAGCCCCTCGAGTCTCGCCCATCAGCCCCAGCATTTT.